Presented here are 31 T cell receptor beta chains from one specimen sequenced in a study of siplizumab effects on memory and regulatory T cells. The data were produced by immunoSEQ multiplex PCR, yet TCRdb's version contains in-frame clones alone and is incomplete. The sample has fewer than 120,000 clones; more than 90% are singletons. Sequenced sample: CD4+ T cells sorted from blood. Receptor source: a human donor in good health.

The chain is built from TRBV7-2 and TRBJ2-5, with D perhaps matching TRBD2 (6 bases). This CDR3 spans 15 amino acids. Germline CDR1 is SGHTA and CDR2 is FQGNSA. The ends were cut back, 5 bases at V and 5 bases at J, with 18 bases in the middle. The CDR3 DNA sequence: TGTGCCAGCAGCCTCTCGAGCAATCGGGGGGAGACCCAGTACTTC. Protein: CASSLSSNRGETQYF.

The rearrangement links TRBV30 to TRBJ2-7, with a weak D call TRBD1 (7 bases). The CDR3 extends over 12 amino acids. Trimming shortened V by 4 bases and J by 8 bases, and 15 bases separated the two germline ends. Germline V gives CDR1 GTSNPN, CDR2 SVGIG (reference sequence). CDR3 protein: CAWTPRRGQQYF. The CDR3 DNA reads as TGTGCCTGGACTCCCAGGAGGGGGCAGCAGTACTTC.

This chain connects TRBV29-1 to TRBJ1-2; D gene unclear. Trimming cost V 4 bases and J 2 bases, with 5 bases left between them. CDR3 size: 11 residues. Looked up from germline, CDR1 is SQVTM and CDR2 is ANQGSEA. The chain's CDR3 is CSVGNNYGYTF. The DNA for the CDR3 is TGCAGCGTTGGGAACAACTATGGCTACACCTTC.

This CDR3 is CASSEGQPYGYTF. As DNA, the CDR3 is TGTGCCAGCTCAGAAGGACAGCCTTATGGCTACACCTTC. V gene TRBV18 combines with J gene TRBJ1-2; D might be TRBD1 (6 bases). Germline V lookup: CDR1 KGHSH, CDR2 LQKENI. Deletions cut 5 bases from V and 5 bases from J, with 12 bases between. CDR3 length: 13 amino acids.

The rearrangement links TRBV7-9 to TRBJ1-1; TRBD1 agrees at 7 bases. In germline, CDR1 is SEHNR, CDR2 FQNEAQ (reference sequence). With V trimmed by 2 bases and J by 6 bases, 12 bases remained unmatched. There are 16 residues in the CDR3. The CDR3 loop reads CASSLSIKGATSEAFF. CDR3 nucleotide sequence: TGTGCCAGCAGCTTATCCATCAAGGGGGCTACTTCTGAAGCTTTCTTT.

The chain joins TRBV5-4 to TRBJ2-2; D not certain. V was trimmed by 0 bases and J by 8 bases, leaving 11 bases between them. This CDR3 is 14 amino acids long. Per the germline V gene, CDR1 is SGHNT and CDR2 is YYREEE (reference sequence). For the CDR3, the DNA is TGTGCCAGCAGCTTGGGCCTCGCCCCGGGGGAGCTGTTTTTT. Translated: CASSLGLAPGELFF.

This clone was recorded a few times. The V call is TRBV9, the J call TRBJ1-1; TRBD1 agrees at 8 bases. Germline loops: CDR1 SGDLS, CDR2 YYNGEE. This CDR3 has 12 amino acids. Trimming removed 0 bases from V and 9 bases from J; junction bases left unmatched: 1. The CDR3 region has the DNA TGTGCCAGCAGCGTAGGGACAGGGAAAGCTTTCTTT. It encodes CASSVGTGKAFF.

This sequence joins TRBV18 and TRBJ1-2; D is unclear. This CDR3 contains 14 residues. Germline loops: CDR1 KGHSH, CDR2 LQKENI. The ends were cut back, 1 base at V and 8 bases at J, with 14 bases in the middle. The CDR3 region is CASSPRVAGEGYTF. The CDR3 DNA reads as TGTGCCAGCTCACCACGGGTTGCTGGGGAAGGCTACACCTTC.

The V and J genes are TRBV19 and TRBJ2-5, with D perhaps matching TRBD1 or TRBD2 (5 bases each). The V end lost 0 bases, the J end lost 5 bases, and 13 bases lay between the germline ends. Germline V gene lookup returns CDR1 LNHDA and CDR2 SQIVND (reference sequence). This CDR3 spans 15 amino acids. CDR3 in DNA: TGTGCCAGTAGTATAGAGGTTGGGGGTGAGGAGACCCAGTACTTC. Amino acids: CASSIEVGGEETQYF.

The rearrangement uses TRBV2 and TRBJ2-1, with D unresolved. The germline V and J ends were trimmed by 4 bases and 9 bases, with 7 bases remaining between them. There are 11 residues in the CDR3. Germline loops: CDR1 SNHLY, CDR2 FYNNEI. CDR3 DNA sequence: TGTGCCAGCAGTGGGTTGCGTGAGCAGTTCTTC. This translates into CASSGLREQFF.

CDR3 nucleotide sequence: TGTGCCAGCAGTTACTCTACGGGGAGGAACACTGAAGCTTTCTTT. This translates into CASSYSTGRNTEAFF. This chain joins TRBV6-5 and TRBJ1-1; D unclear. The CDR3 runs 15 residues. Germline V gene lookup returns CDR1 MNHEY and CDR2 SVGAGI. Trimming stripped 0 bases from V and 1 base from J, with 9 bases between.

The V gene is TRBV7-9, the J gene TRBJ1-6; D ambiguous. With 1 base removed from V and 0 bases from J, the gap between germline ends came to 4 bases. CDR3 length equals 15 residues. Germline V lookup: CDR1 SEHNR, CDR2 FQNEAQ (reference sequence). DNA for the CDR3: TGTGCCAGCAGCTTAGGCACCTCCTATAATTCACCCCTCCACTTT. Protein product: CASSLGTSYNSPLHF.

V gene TRBV5-1 combines with J gene TRBJ1-1, with D perhaps TRBD1 (5 bases). CDR1 is SGHRS, CDR2 YFSETQ, per germline. This CDR3 is 17 amino acids long. Trimming removed 0 bases at V and 1 base at J, with 16 bases between. CDR3 nucleotide sequence: TGCGCCAGCAGCTTGGTTAGCGGACACACGGAGAACACTGAAGCTTTCTTT. It translates to CASSLVSGHTENTEAFF.

J is TRBJ2-5 and V is TRBV5-8; D is ambiguous. Trimming pared 2 bases from V and 2 bases from J, leaving 7 bases between. From germline, CDR1 is SGHTS and CDR2 YDEGEE. The CDR3 loop spans 13 amino acids. CDR3 amino acids: CASSFPGQETQYF. CDR3 DNA: TGTGCCAGCAGCTTTCCAGGTCAAGAGACCCAGTACTTC.

This chain joins TRBV6-5 and TRBJ2-5, with a possible D match to TRBD2 (6 bases). The CDR3 runs to 13 residues. Germline V CDR1 and CDR2: MNHEY, SVGAGI. V lost 5 bases and J 3 bases, leaving 10 bases between the germline ends. CDR3 bases: TGTGCCAGCAGTCGAGTAGCGGAAGAGACCCAGTACTTC. This sequence encodes CASSRVAEETQYF.

The chain links TRBV5-8 to TRBJ2-7; the D gene is possibly TRBD1 (5 bases). CDR3 length: 12 residues. The ends were cut back, 7 bases at V and 3 bases at J, with 11 bases in the middle. CDR1 SGHTS and CDR2 YDEGEE come from the germline V gene. As DNA, the CDR3 is TGTGCCAGCCAGGGTGGTGGCTACGAGCAGTACTTC. It yields the protein CASQGGGYEQYF.

V gene TRBV2 combines with J gene TRBJ1-1; 7 bases line up with TRBD1. The germline V gene encodes CDR1 SNHLY and CDR2 FYNNEI. Germline trimming cut 5 bases from V and 0 bases from J; bases unmatched to any gene: 6. This CDR3 is 15 amino acids long. The CDR3 spells CASSWGRGLNTEAFF. CDR3 coding DNA: TGTGCCAGCAGTTGGGGGAGGGGGCTGAACACTGAAGCTTTCTTT.

The chain has TRBV29-1 and TRBJ2-5; TRBD1 might be the D (6 bases). The CDR3 length is 12 residues. The V gene's germline CDR1 is SQVTM and CDR2 ANQGSEA. V was trimmed by 5 bases and J by 4 bases, leaving 11 bases between them. CDR3 loop: CSVLQGRETQYF. The DNA of the CDR3 is TGCAGCGTTTTACAGGGACGAGAGACCCAGTACTTC.

CDR3 region: CASSRAGGGTEAFF. The CDR3 DNA sequence: TGCGCCAGCAGCCGTGCGGGGGGAGGGACTGAAGCTTTCTTT. The rearrangement uses TRBV4-1 and TRBJ1-1, with D possibly matching TRBD1 (5 bases). Germline V gene data show CDR1 as MGHRA and CDR2 as YSYEKL. The CDR3 is 14 residues long. V was clipped by 4 bases and J by 5 bases, with 14 bases between them.

Only a few counts were recorded for this clone. The chain has TRBV19 and TRBJ1-1; the D gene is possibly TRBD1 (6 bases). V lost 0 bases, J lost 6 bases, and 14 bases lay in between. The V gene's germline CDR1 is LNHDA and CDR2 SQIVND (reference sequence). The CDR3 length is 15 residues. The CDR3 nucleotides are TGTGCCAGTAGTATAGACAGGGGCCAGGCGGCTGAAGCTTTCTTT. Encoded protein: CASSIDRGQAAEAFF. Complete variable domain (other parts from reference TRBV19 and TRBJ1-1): DGGITQSPKYLFRKEGQNVTLSCEQNLNHDAMYWYRQDPGQGLRLIYYSQIVNDFQKGDIAEGYSVSREKKESFPLTVTSAQKNPTAFYLCASSIDRGQAAEAFFGQGTRLTVV.

This clone was counted a single time. CDR3 DNA sequence: TGTGCCAGCAGTGAGGAAAAACTGTTTTTT. Amino acid sequence: CASSEEKLFF. The gene calls are TRBV6-1 and TRBJ1-4; D gene uncertain. Germline V gene data show CDR1 as MNHNS and CDR2 as SASEGT. The CDR3 length is 10 residues. The V end lost 3 bases, the J end lost 8 bases, and 1 base lay between the germline ends.

This chain joins TRBV10-3 and TRBJ1-6, with D possibly matching TRBD1 (6 bases). The V gene's germline CDR1 is ENHRY and CDR2 SYGVKD. This CDR3 is 14 amino acids long. Trimming cost V 2 bases and J 7 bases, with 9 bases left between them. CDR3 protein: CAISERGTNSPLHF. The CDR3 DNA sequence: TGTGCCATCAGTGAGAGGGGGACGAATTCACCCCTCCACTTT.

This clone was counted between two and nine times. The rearrangement uses TRBV2 and TRBJ2-7; unclear D gene. Germline V gene data show CDR1 as SNHLY and CDR2 as FYNNEI. The CDR3 spans 14 residues. With 2 bases removed from V and 0 bases from J, the gap between germline ends came to 8 bases. The CDR3 DNA is TGTGCCAGCAGTGAACGGCCTAGCTCCTACGAGCAGTACTTC. This translates into CASSERPSSYEQYF.

V gene TRBV6-1 combines with J gene TRBJ2-2, with D maybe TRBD1 (6 bases). The CDR3 totals 15 residues. Germline values: CDR1 MNHNS, CDR2 SASEGT. Between the trimmed V and J ends, which lost 5 bases and 3 bases, there was a span of 13 bases. CDR3 coding DNA: TGTGCCAGCAGTCACCGGGACACTTACACCGGGGAGCTGTTTTTT. Its translation: CASSHRDTYTGELFF.

This chain uses TRBV5-1 with TRBJ1-3; a weak D match, TRBD1 (5 bases). V gave up 3 bases and J gave up 0 bases, with 10 bases separating them. Germline V gives CDR1 SGHRS, CDR2 YFSETQ. The CDR3 consists of 15 residues. The CDR3 protein is CASSWGDVSGNTIYF. For the CDR3, the DNA is TGCGCCAGCAGCTGGGGGGACGTCTCTGGAAACACCATATATTTT.

In this sample, this clone turned up a few times. This sequence joins TRBV19 and TRBJ1-2; perhaps TRBD1 as D (5 bases). The germline V gene encodes CDR1 LNHDA and CDR2 SQIVND (reference sequence). The CDR3 is made up of 15 amino acids. V shed 3 bases and J shed 4 bases, with 15 bases lying between them. The CDR3 sequence is CASSMYLGPGYGYTF. The DNA for the CDR3 is TGTGCCAGTAGTATGTATCTGGGACCGGGCTATGGCTACACCTTC. Combining the CDR3 with reference TRBV19 and TRBJ1-2 gives the whole variable domain DGGITQSPKYLFRKEGQNVTLSCEQNLNHDAMYWYRQDPGQGLRLIYYSQIVNDFQKGDIAEGYSVSREKKESFPLTVTSAQKNPTAFYLCASSMYLGPGYGYTFGSGTRLTVV.

Of note for this clone: The junction differs from germline at one of its ends, possibly a read error. The chain couples TRBV7-7 to TRBJ2-5; 8 nucleotides match TRBD2. The germline V gene encodes CDR1 SSHAT and CDR2 FNYEAQ (reference sequence). This CDR3 contains 15 residues. The DNA of the CDR3 is TGTGCTAGCAGCTTAGACGGGAGGGCGACGGAGACCCAGTACTTC. Translation: CASSLDGRATETQYF.

The CDR3 DNA sequence: TGCGCCAGCGGGACCGGGACTAGCAGCCACAATGAGCAGTTCTTC. Translating gives CASGTGTSSHNEQFF. The V call is TRBV5-1, the J call TRBJ2-1; TRBD2 matches 9 bases. Per germline, CDR1 SGHRS and CDR2 YFSETQ. Trimming removed 7 bases from V and 5 bases from J; junction bases left unmatched: 10. This CDR3 region has 15 residues.

The gene calls are TRBV19 and TRBJ2-2; D unresolved. The CDR3 totals 14 residues. V was cut by 4 bases and J by 3 bases, with 9 bases left in between. Germline CDR1 LNHDA, CDR2 SQIVND (reference sequence). The CDR3 is CASSTAFYTGELFF. The DNA for the CDR3 is TGTGCCAGTAGTACGGCCTTCTACACCGGGGAGCTGTTTTTT.

The gene calls are TRBV9 and TRBJ1-2; D possibly corresponds to TRBD1 (5 bases). CDR1 and CDR2 from the germline V gene are SGDLS and YYNGEE. Trimming pared 4 bases from V and 8 bases from J, leaving 21 bases between. The CDR3 covers 15 residues. CDR3 in amino acids: CASSPQRGGLEGYTF. CDR3 DNA sequence: TGTGCCAGCAGCCCTCAGAGGGGAGGGCTGGAGGGCTACACCTTC.

The chain has TRBV5-1 and TRBJ2-5; possibly TRBD2 for D (6 bases). CDR1 is SGHRS, CDR2 YFSETQ, per germline. The CDR3 loop spans 15 amino acids. Trimming removed 6 bases from V and 2 bases from J, with 17 bases in between. CDR3 amino acids: CASTQGGRGQETQYF. The CDR3 nucleotides read TGCGCCAGCACCCAAGGAGGGCGGGGACAAGAGACCCAGTACTTC.